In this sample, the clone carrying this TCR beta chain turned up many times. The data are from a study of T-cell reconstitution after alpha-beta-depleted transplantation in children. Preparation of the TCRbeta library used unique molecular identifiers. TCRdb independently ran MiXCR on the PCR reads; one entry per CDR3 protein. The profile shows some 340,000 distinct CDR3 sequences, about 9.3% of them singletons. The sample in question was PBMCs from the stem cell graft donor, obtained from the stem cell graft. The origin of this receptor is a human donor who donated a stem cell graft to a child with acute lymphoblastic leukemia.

Written as DNA, the CDR3 is TGTGCCAGCAGCGCAGTGGGACTAGCTGCAGATACGCAGTATTTT. Its translation: CASSAVGLAADTQYF. The chain uses TRBV9 and TRBJ2-3; 9 bases line up with TRBD2. Trimming removed 3 bases from V and 4 bases from J; junction bases left unmatched: 6. Germline V gene data show CDR1 as SGDLS and CDR2 as YYNGEE. The CDR3 has 15 residues. Full variable domain (missing parts from reference TRBV9 and TRBJ2-3): DSGVTQTPKHLITATGQRVTLRCSPRSGDLSVYWYQQSLDQGLQFLIQYYNGEERAKGNILERFSAQQFPDLHSELNLSSLELGDSALYFCASSAVGLAADTQYFGPGTRLTVL.